Reported below is one T cell receptor beta chain. The count of this clone is one. The antigen this receptor binds is unknown. The sample holds no much larger clone one base away, and base qualities are not on file. Repertoires were sampled repeatedly over the course of chemoradiotherapy, so clonal expansion could be followed in the tumor microenvironment. Receptor libraries were prepared by the immunoSEQ multiplex PCR assay. Entries here come from immuneACCESS through TCRdb and include only in-frame sequences with V and J called. Some clones fail to appear in such tables; in the studies checked, an unresolved V gene covers under half of the shortfall, and the cause of the remainder is unknown. This sample is represented by about 8,900 clones; 85% of them were singletons. The ten largest clones add up to approximately 3.1% of the sample. The sample belongs to a study of chemoradiotherapy in HPV16-positive cancers (dated by TCRdb to 2022 to 2024). Describing the broader study: Candidate HPV-specific T-cell clones and common TCR motifs were defined by functional T-cell assays performed on cells from two HPV16-positive patients. The study asked whether T-cell immunity against the HPV oncoproteins E6 and E7 changes during chemoradiotherapy and whether it affects survival. The candidate HPV-specific TCRs and motifs were then tracked in TCR repertoires from over 80 patients with HPV-related cancers. The investigation overall reported the following: Improved recurrence-free survival in HPV16-positive patients was associated with expansion of HPV-responsive T cells during chemoradiotherapy. The survival association was reported for HPV16-positive patients, and the functional definition of HPV-specific T cells was derived from only a couple of HPV16-positive patients. Expansion of candidate HPV-specific clones and E7-related TCR motifs was observed in the tumor microenvironment during treatment, whereas no such expansion was observed for non-HPV-specific T cells.

Reading the germline V gene gives CDR1 SGDLS and CDR2 YYNGEE. The CDR3 contains 17 residues, cysteine and phenylalanine counted. This entry keeps only the CDR3 DNA: 51 bases, framed from base 1. Trimming at the junction amounts to 0 bases on V and 2 bases on J, and the germline ends lie 16 bases apart. This specimen was tumor tissue, taken from a patient who underwent chemoradiotherapy. The sequence is built from TRBV9 and TRBJ2-3; D gene: possibly TRBD2, on 6 matching bases. This TCR was recovered from a human donor with HPV-associated anogenital cancer. The sequenced DNA: TGTGCCAGCAGCGTAGCGGCCGGGAGAGGGTCCACAGATACGCAGTATTTT. This codes for CASSVAAGRGSTDTQYF.